What follows are 5 T cell receptor beta chains derived from one specimen sequenced in a study of blood T cell repertoires in COVID-19. This table comes from immunoSEQ multiplex PCR, and its TCRdb copy is limited to in-frame clones, with some not included. Of 190,000 or so clones listed, around 87% were seen once; the top ten hold 2.7%. Source material: peripheral blood. All receptors come from a middle-aged man with active or convalescent COVID-19.

This chain links TRBV30 with TRBJ1-6; the D gene is possibly TRBD1 (5 bases). Germline assignment: CDR1 GTSNPN and CDR2 SVGIG (reference sequence). V shed 5 bases and J shed 3 bases, with 17 bases lying between them. CDR3 length: 16 amino acids. CDR3 loop: CAWGEQASSYNSPLHF. Written as DNA, the CDR3 is TGTGCCTGGGGCGAACAGGCTTCGAGCTATAATTCACCCCTCCACTTT. Complete variable domain (other parts from reference TRBV30 and TRBJ1-6): SQTIHQWPATLVQPVGSPLSLECTVEGTSNPNLYWYRQAAGRGLQLLFYSVGIGQISSEVPQNLSASRPQDRQFILSSKKLLLSDSGFYLCAWGEQASSYNSPLHFGNGTRLTVT.

The chain has TRBV18 and TRBJ2-1; 9 bases match TRBD2. In germline, CDR1 is KGHSH, CDR2 LQKENI. This CDR3 region has 16 residues. J lost 6 bases, V lost 2 bases, and 8 bases had no gene match. CDR3 sequence reads: CASSPLGSGGRNEQFF. The CDR3 nucleotides are TGTGCCAGCTCACCATTGGGTAGCGGGGGTCGCAATGAGCAGTTCTTC.

The chain links TRBV11-3 to TRBJ1-2; 11 nucleotides align to TRBD1. Germline CDR1 is SGHNT and CDR2 is YENEEA. The trim removed 5 bases at V and 6 bases at J, leaving 8 bases unmatched. The CDR3 spans 15 residues. CDR3 sequence reads: CASSIPDRGLNGYTF. For the CDR3, the DNA is TGTGCCAGCAGCATACCGGACAGGGGGCTTAATGGCTACACCTTC.

The chain uses TRBV7-8 and TRBJ2-3, with 7 positions matching TRBD2. V was clipped by 2 bases and J by 0 bases; unmatched bases: 5. Germline V gene data show CDR1 as SGHVS and CDR2 as FQNEAQ. The CDR3 spans 16 residues. The CDR3 loop is CASSLPRGGSTDTQYF. In nucleotides, the CDR3 is TGTGCCAGCAGCTTACCTCGCGGGGGAAGCACAGATACGCAGTATTTT.

The chain has TRBV15 and TRBJ2-7; tentatively, D is TRBD2 (6 bases). V shed 0 bases and J shed 5 bases, with 11 bases lying between them. The V gene's germline CDR1 is LNHNV and CDR2 YYDKDF (reference sequence). The CDR3 is 14 residues long. CDR3 nucleotides: TGTGCCACCAGCAGAGATATTCGGGGGAACGAGCAGTACTTC. Translated: CATSRDIRGNEQYF.